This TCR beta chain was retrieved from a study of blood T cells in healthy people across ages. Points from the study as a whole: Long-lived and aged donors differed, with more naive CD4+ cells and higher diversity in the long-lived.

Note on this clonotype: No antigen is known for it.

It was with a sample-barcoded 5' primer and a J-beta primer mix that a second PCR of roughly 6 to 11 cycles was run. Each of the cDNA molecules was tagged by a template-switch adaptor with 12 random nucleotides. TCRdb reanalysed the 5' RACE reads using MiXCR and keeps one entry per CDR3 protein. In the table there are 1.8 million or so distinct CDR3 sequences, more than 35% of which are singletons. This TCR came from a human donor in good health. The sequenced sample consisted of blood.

CDR3 amino acids: CATSDPRGRENEKLFF. In DNA form, the CDR3 reads TGTGCCACCAGTGACCCTAGGGGTCGGGAGAATGAAAAACTGTTTTTT. The rearrangement uses TRBV24-1 and TRBJ1-4, with D tentatively TRBD1 (5 bases). CDR3 length: 16 residues. Germline V lookup: CDR1 KGHDR, CDR2 SFDVKD. The V and J ends lost 4 bases and 5 bases respectively, with 16 bases between them.